Sequencing of this TCR beta chain was carried out in a study of Graves' ophthalmopathy and Graves' hyperthyroidism. This clonotype was seen ten or more times. The germline gives CDR1 MNHEY, CDR2 SVGAGI. This CDR3 spans 11 amino acids. Deletions cut 5 bases from V and 3 bases from J, with 5 bases between. Among the exclusions were patients with other autoimmune diseases, uncontrolled infections, pregnancy or lactation. Clinical symptoms and serum thyroxine were used for diagnosis; TRAb, thyroid ultrasound and orbital computed tomography were also relied on. PBMCs were obtained from about 10 ml of fresh peripheral blood. RNA transcripts provided the template for amplifying TCR beta CDR3 regions. HTBI primers were used in a first-round RT-PCR, which preceded a second-round multiplex PCR. TCRdb passed the multiplex PCR reads through MiXCR, listing each CDR3 protein once. The sample comprises some 150,000 distinct CDR3 sequences, 35% to 50% of which are singletons, and 8% to 9% rests with the top ten.

This sequence joins TRBV6-5 and TRBJ2-7; D is perhaps TRBD2 (5 bases). The receptor comes from a man aged 25 to 40 with Graves' ophthalmopathy. What was sequenced was peripheral blood. The CDR3 DNA sequence: TGTGCCAGCAGTCGGGGCTACGAGCAGTACTTC. It translates to CASSRGYEQYF.